This entry lists 19 T cell receptor beta chains sequenced from one sample in a study of cytomegalovirus exposure and HLA in healthy donors. With 60 Vbeta and 13 Jbeta primers, the PCR was carried out. Sequencing used immunoSEQ multiplex PCR; TCRdb keeps in-frame clones, though not all of them. The sample data list more than 40,000 clones. Sequencing was performed on PBMCs. These receptors originate from a man between 40 and 49 years old in good health and CMV-seropositive.

The V and J genes are TRBV6-5 and TRBJ2-1; TRBD1 is a possible D gene (6 bases). The V and J ends lost 7 bases and 9 bases respectively, with 19 bases between them. Germline CDR1 is MNHEY and CDR2 is SVGAGI. The CDR3 runs 14 residues. The CDR3, as DNA: TGTGCCAGCAAAGGGAACTGGGGCAGGGGTGAGCAGTTCTTC. Protein sequence: CASKGNWGRGEQFF.

This rearrangement joins TRBV9 to TRBJ2-3, with 8 bases aligning to TRBD2. V gave up 4 bases and J gave up 8 bases; unmatched junction bases: 15. Germline loops: CDR1 SGDLS, CDR2 YYNGEE. The CDR3 runs to 16 residues. This CDR3 is CASSPRGSGASATQYF. CDR3 bases: TGTGCCAGCAGCCCACGAGGTAGCGGGGCCTCAGCTACGCAGTATTTT.

The V and J genes are TRBV6-6 and TRBJ2-5, with D unclear. Matching the DNA end better, TRBJ2-7 makes the J call doubtful. There are 13 residues in the CDR3. Per germline, CDR1 MNHNY and CDR2 SVGAGI (reference sequence). CDR3 sequence reads: CASHPGGAYEQYF. CDR3 coding DNA: TGTGCCAGCCACCCCGGCGGCGCCTACGAGCAGTACTTC.

This chain connects TRBV4-1 to TRBJ2-7; 8 bases map to TRBD2. CDR3 length: 16 amino acids. V shed 1 base and J 3 bases; nucleotides not matched to a gene: 8. The V gene's germline CDR1 is MGHRA and CDR2 YSYEKL. CDR3 nucleotide sequence: TGCGCCAGCAGCCAAGCCGTCGGGGGGGATGACTACGAGCAGTACTTC. This sequence encodes CASSQAVGGDDYEQYF.

The chain recombines TRBV7-9 with TRBJ2-2; 8 bases fit TRBD1. With V trimmed by 5 bases and J by 3 bases, 8 bases remained unmatched. The CDR3 length is 16 residues. The V gene's germline CDR1 is SEHNR and CDR2 FQNEAQ (reference sequence). CDR3 region: CASSLEQGVDTGELFF. In DNA form, the CDR3 reads TGTGCCAGCAGCCTTGAACAGGGGGTCGACACCGGGGAGCTGTTTTTT.

This chain connects TRBV19 to TRBJ2-3, with TRBD2 as a possible D gene (6 bases). The V and J ends lost 7 bases and 2 bases respectively, with 22 bases between them. The CDR3 contains 17 residues. CDR1 and CDR2 (germline): LNHDA, SQIVND (reference sequence). Here the CDR3 reads CASTPPRGSGNTDTQYF. CDR3 nucleotides: TGTGCCAGTACCCCCCCCCGGGGTAGCGGTAACACAGATACGCAGTATTTT. The full variable domain, in which reference TRBV19 and TRBJ2-3 provide the parts outside the CDR3, is DGGITQSPKYLFRKEGQNVTLSCEQNLNHDAMYWYRQDPGQGLRLIYYSQIVNDFQKGDIAEGYSVSREKKESFPLTVTSAQKNPTAFYLCASTPPRGSGNTDTQYFGPGTRLTVL.

The J gene is TRBJ2-2, the V gene TRBV19; D possibly corresponds to TRBD2 (6 bases). V lost 7 bases and J 5 bases, leaving 14 bases between the germline ends. The CDR3 spans 14 residues. In germline, CDR1 is LNHDA, CDR2 SQIVND (reference sequence). Here the CDR3 DNA reads TGTGCCAGTAAGGCGGCTAGCGAGACCGGGGAGCTGTTTTTT. The encoded protein is CASKAASETGELFF.

The chain combines TRBV28 with TRBJ2-7; TRBD1 might be the D (5 bases). The CDR3 has 13 amino acids. The germline CDR1 and CDR2 sequences are MDHEN and SYDVKM. The ends were cut back, 3 bases at V and 2 bases at J, with 8 bases in the middle. CDR3 nucleotides: TGTGCCAGCAGTTTCAGGGATCCCTACGAGCAGTACTTC. Translation: CASSFRDPYEQYF. Supplemented by reference TRBV28 and TRBJ2-7, the full variable domain reads DVKVTQSSRYLVKRTGEKVFLECVQDMDHENMFWYRQDPGLGLRLIYFSYDVKMKEKGDIPEGYSVSREKKERFSLILESASTNQTSMYLCASSFRDPYEQYFGPGTRLTVT.

A remark on this clone: One junction end does not reproduce the germline sequence, and a read error may be involved. The rearrangement joins TRBV9 to TRBJ2-2; perhaps TRBD1 as D (6 bases). The CDR3 is 16 residues long. CDR1 is SGDLS, CDR2 YYNGEE, per germline. For the CDR3, the DNA is TGTGCCAGCAGCGTAGGGGCAGGGGCTAACAGCGGGGAGCTGTTTTTT. This codes for CASSVGAGANSGELFF. The whole variable domain, remainder taken from reference TRBV9 and TRBJ2-2, is DSGVTQTPKHLITATGQRVTLRCSPRSGDLSVYWYQQSLDQGLQFLIQYYNGEERAKGNILERFSAQQFPDLHSELNLSSLELGDSALYFCASSVGAGANSGELFFGEGSRLTVL.

The chain uses TRBV6-6 and TRBJ2-7, with TRBD2 identical over 9 bases. In germline, CDR1 is MNHNY, CDR2 SVGAGI (reference sequence). The CDR3 length is 16 residues. The ends lost 2 bases at V and 4 bases at J; junction bases unmatched: 9. The CDR3 protein is CASSYASLAGEYEQYF. Written as DNA, the CDR3 is TGTGCCAGCAGTTACGCCAGTTTAGCGGGAGAGTACGAGCAGTACTTC.

The genes are TRBV5-1 and TRBJ1-6, with TRBD1 as a possible D gene (6 bases). Germline values: CDR1 SGHRS, CDR2 YFSETQ. With 0 bases removed from V and 10 bases from J, the gap between germline ends came to 11 bases. The CDR3 extends over 14 amino acids. This chain's CDR3 is CASSLDRGASPLHF. As DNA, the CDR3 is TGCGCCAGCAGCTTGGATCGGGGGGCATCACCCCTCCACTTT.

The V gene is TRBV27, the J gene TRBJ2-6; 9 bases align to TRBD1. J gave up 2 bases and V 3 bases, and 11 bases lay outside the gene matches. The germline CDR1 and CDR2 sequences are MNHEY and SMNVEV (reference sequence). The CDR3 is made up of 19 amino acids. The CDR3 loop is CASSFWSPGTGTGANVLTF. As DNA, the CDR3 is TGTGCCAGCAGTTTTTGGTCCCCCGGGACAGGGACTGGGGCCAACGTCCTGACTTTC.

The V gene is TRBV11-2, the J gene TRBJ2-7; D unclear. The CDR3 has 13 amino acids. Trimming took 5 bases from V and 0 from J, leaving 8 bases between them. Germline V lookup: CDR1 SGHAT, CDR2 FQNNGV. The CDR3 sequence is CASSITYSYEQYF. The DNA of the CDR3 is TGTGCCAGCAGCATAACTTACTCCTACGAGCAGTACTTC. The full variable domain, with the rest looked up from reference TRBV11-2 and TRBJ2-7, is EAGVAQSPRYKIIEKRQSVAFWCNPISGHATLYWYQQILGQGPKLLIQFQNNGVVDDSQLPKDRFSAERLKGVDSTLKIQPAKLEDSAVYLCASSITYSYEQYFGPGTRLTVT.

The chain employs TRBV9 and TRBJ2-1, with a possible D match to TRBD1 (6 bases). Germline V CDR1 and CDR2: SGDLS, YYNGEE. The CDR3 contains 12 residues. The ends were cut back, 5 bases at V and 10 bases at J, with 13 bases in the middle. The CDR3 here is CASSRTVHEQFF. CDR3 DNA sequence: TGTGCCAGCAGTAGGACAGTGCACGAGCAGTTCTTC.

The chain links TRBV5-1 to TRBJ1-2, with 10 bases that match TRBD1. The ends lost 4 bases at V and 6 bases at J; junction bases unmatched: 6. The CDR3 runs to 14 residues. Per the germline V gene, CDR1 is SGHRS and CDR2 is YFSETQ. As DNA, the CDR3 is TGCGCCAGCAGCCTAGGGGGGACAGGGGATGGCTACACCTTC. Protein sequence: CASSLGGTGDGYTF.

The V and J genes are TRBV5-1 and TRBJ2-5; D might be TRBD1 (6 bases). The CDR3 contains 14 residues. CDR1 SGHRS and CDR2 YFSETQ come from the germline V gene. Trimming shortened V by 3 bases and J by 4 bases, and 13 bases separated the two germline ends. CDR3 region: CASSSYRAAETQYF. The CDR3 DNA reads as TGCGCCAGCAGCTCTTACAGGGCAGCAGAGACCCAGTACTTC.

The rearrangement joins TRBV30 to TRBJ2-7; tentative D call: TRBD1 (6 bases). V was clipped by 4 bases and J by 2 bases, with 15 bases between them. The CDR3 contains 14 residues. Germline V gives CDR1 GTSNPN, CDR2 SVGIG (reference sequence). The CDR3 is CAWTPDAGAYEQYF. CDR3 DNA sequence: TGTGCCTGGACGCCTGACGCAGGGGCCTACGAGCAGTACTTC. The full variable domain, with the rest looked up from reference TRBV30 and TRBJ2-7, is SQTIHQWPATLVQPVGSPLSLECTVEGTSNPNLYWYRQAAGRGLQLLFYSVGIGQISSEVPQNLSASRPQDRQFILSSKKLLLSDSGFYLCAWTPDAGAYEQYFGPGTRLTVT.

The chain uses TRBV18 and TRBJ1-2, with 9 bases fitting TRBD1. With V trimmed by 3 bases and J by 4 bases, 6 bases remained unmatched. Looked up from germline, CDR1 is KGHSH and CDR2 is LQKENI. The CDR3 is 15 amino acids. The CDR3 nucleotides are TGTGCCAGCTCACCTCCCCAGACAGGGGGCTATGGCTACACCTTC. Translation gives CASSPPQTGGYGYTF.

The chain employs TRBV5-1 and TRBJ1-6; 7 nucleotides line up with TRBD1. J gave up 7 bases and V 0 bases, and 4 bases lay outside the gene matches. Per germline, CDR1 SGHRS and CDR2 YFSETQ. CDR3 length: 15 amino acids. The CDR3 nucleotides read TGCGCCAGCAGCTTGGGAAGGGGGCTGAATTCACCCCTCCACTTT. Translation: CASSLGRGLNSPLHF.